These 20 T cell receptor beta chains share one sample of origin, sequenced in a study of blood T cell repertoires in COVID-19. Method: immunoSEQ multiplex PCR; TCRdb's copy keeps in-frame clones and lacks some. Here the sample spans about 370,000 clones, more than 80% being singletons. Sequences were obtained from peripheral blood. Every receptor here comes from a woman in her twenties or thirties with COVID-19, enrolled during active disease.

The chain joins TRBV5-1 to TRBJ2-2, with unresolved D. The CDR3 is 15 residues long. Germline V gives CDR1 SGHRS, CDR2 YFSETQ. V lost 4 bases to trimming and J lost 0 bases, with 10 bases between them. This CDR3 is CASSAADPNTGELFF. The CDR3 bases are TGCGCCAGCAGCGCGGCAGACCCGAACACCGGGGAGCTGTTTTTT.

The rearrangement uses TRBV7-9 and TRBJ2-7, with 7 bases that match TRBD1. The junction had 14 bases not matched to a gene; V was cut back by 1 base and J by 5 bases. CDR1 is SEHNR, CDR2 FQNEAQ, per germline (reference sequence). The CDR3 length is 17 residues. Written as DNA, the CDR3 is TGTGCCAGCAGCTTAGGCTCTGTAAAACAGGGGAACCACGAGCAGTACTTC. Translated, it gives CASSLGSVKQGNHEQYF.

This clone was seen only once. The V and J genes are TRBV6-5 and TRBJ2-5; D may be TRBD1 (5 bases). The germline V gene has CDR1 MNHEY and CDR2 SVGAGI. The CDR3 sequence is 15 residues long. V was trimmed by 6 bases and J by 9 bases, leaving 23 bases between them. CDR3 DNA: TGTGCCAGCAGCCCGACAGAGCCGACCGCATTGGCCCAGTACTTC. It encodes CASSPTEPTALAQYF.

This clone has only one observation. The rearrangement uses TRBV14 and TRBJ2-5; TRBD2 matches at 11 bases. This CDR3 comprises 15 residues. CDR1 and CDR2 from the germline V gene are SGHDN and FVKESK. Trimming cost V 2 bases and J 2 bases; bases outside gene matches: 1. The CDR3 bases are TGTGCCAGCAGCCAAACTAGCGGGGGTCAAGAGACCCAGTACTTC. This sequence encodes CASSQTSGGQETQYF.

The gene calls are TRBV2 and TRBJ2-5; tentative D call: TRBD2 (6 bases). The CDR3 has 14 residues. V was shortened by 7 bases and J by 1 base, with 13 bases between the two germline ends. The V gene's germline CDR1 is SNHLY and CDR2 FYNNEI. CDR3 amino acids: CASTKTSFQETQYF. As DNA, the CDR3 is TGTGCCAGCACTAAGACTAGTTTCCAAGAGACCCAGTACTTC. Full variable domain (rest looked up from reference TRBV2 and TRBJ2-5): EPEVTQTPSHQVTQMGQEVILRCVPISNHLYFYWYRQILGQKVEFLVSFYNNEISEKSEIFDDQFSVERPDGSNFTLKIRSTKLEDSAMYFCASTKTSFQETQYFGPGTRLLVL.

The V call is TRBV19, the J call TRBJ1-1, with D perhaps matching TRBD1 (5 bases). V was clipped by 1 base and J by 0 bases, with 12 bases between them. CDR3 length equals 16 residues. Germline CDR1 and CDR2: LNHDA and SQIVND (reference sequence). The CDR3 sequence: CASSIGRGWLNTEAFF. As DNA, the CDR3 is TGTGCCAGTAGTATAGGTAGGGGATGGTTGAACACTGAAGCTTTCTTT.

There are a few counts of this clone. The chain employs TRBV24-1 and TRBJ1-5, with 7 bases that match TRBD1. Per germline, CDR1 KGHDR and CDR2 SFDVKD. This CDR3 contains 16 residues. V was clipped by 3 bases and J by 9 bases; unmatched bases: 13. CDR3 sequence reads: CATSDPQGPDGWPQHF. CDR3 nucleotides: TGTGCCACCAGTGATCCACAGGGGCCGGATGGTTGGCCCCAGCATTTT.

This chain joins TRBV3-1 (or the pseudogene TRBV3-2) and TRBJ2-5; 10 nucleotides agree with TRBD2. With V trimmed by 4 bases and J by 0 bases, 2 bases remained unmatched. The CDR3 contains 15 residues. Germline values: CDR1 LGHDT, CDR2 YNNKEL (reference sequence). CDR3 sequence: CASSLGTSDQETQYF. In DNA form, the CDR3 reads TGTGCCAGCAGCCTTGGGACTAGCGACCAAGAGACCCAGTACTTC.

The genes are TRBV6-4 and TRBJ2-2; TRBD1 matches at 8 bases. Germline CDR1 MRHNA, CDR2 SNTAGT. This CDR3 spans 15 amino acids. V lost 6 bases to trimming and J lost 9 bases; unmatched junction nucleotides: 12. The DNA of the CDR3 is TGTGCCAGCAGAGAACAGACAGGGGCCGGTTGGGAGCTGTTTTTT. Its protein product is CASREQTGAGWELFF.

V is TRBV29-1 and J is TRBJ1-2, with 8 bases fitting TRBD1. V shed 0 bases and J 2 bases; nucleotides not matched to a gene: 8. The V gene's germline CDR1 is SQVTM and CDR2 ANQGSEA. This CDR3 has 16 residues. The CDR3 sequence: CSVEDRPGQANYGYTF. Here the CDR3 DNA reads TGCAGCGTTGAAGACCGACCGGGACAGGCCAACTATGGCTACACCTTC. The full variable domain, rest sourced from reference TRBV29-1 and TRBJ1-2, is SAVISQKPSRDICQRGTSLTIQCQVDSQVTMMFWYRQQPGQSLTLIATANQGSEATYESGFVIDKFPISRPNLTFSTLTVSNMSPEDSSIYLCSVEDRPGQANYGYTFGSGTRLTVV.

The rearrangement links TRBV5-1 to TRBJ1-1; TRBD1 might be the D (6 bases). Germline V lookup: CDR1 SGHRS, CDR2 YFSETQ. CDR3 length equals 15 residues. Between the trimmed V and J ends, which lost 4 bases and 1 base, there was a span of 14 bases. The CDR3 reads CASSLEDSRNTEAFF. The CDR3 region has the DNA TGCGCCAGCAGCCTGGAGGACAGTAGGAACACTGAAGCTTTCTTT.

The chain joins TRBV2 to TRBJ1-5; perhaps TRBD1 as D (5 bases). The CDR3 loop spans 15 amino acids. CDR1 SNHLY and CDR2 FYNNEI come from the germline V gene. Between the trimmed V and J ends, which lost 6 bases and 9 bases, there was a span of 21 bases. The CDR3 nucleotides are TGTGCCAGCAGCCTGGGACGGAGGGGAGGTCGGCCCCAGCATTTT. Its translation: CASSLGRRGGRPQHF.

The count of this clone is one. The chain couples TRBV7-6 to TRBJ2-1, with 9 bases matching TRBD1. Germline-derived CDR1 and CDR2 are SGHVS and FNYEAQ. The CDR3 sequence is 14 residues long. The junction had 7 bases not matched to a gene; V was cut back by 6 bases and J by 7 bases. The CDR3 DNA follows: TGTGCCAGCAGTTCCGGGACAGGGTCGAATGAGCAGTTCTTC. Translating it yields CASSSGTGSNEQFF.

The V call is TRBV5-6, the J call TRBJ1-1; 7 bases are a match to TRBD1. There are 12 residues in the CDR3. Germline V gene lookup returns CDR1 SGHDT and CDR2 YYEEEE. Unmatched junction bases numbered 5, after V lost 2 bases and J lost 10 bases. CDR3 residues: CASSLRDRAAFF. CDR3 coding DNA: TGTGCCAGCAGCTTACGTGACAGGGCAGCTTTCTTT.

The chain links TRBV28 to TRBJ2-1; 11 positions agree with TRBD1. This CDR3 has 17 residues. Germline assignment: CDR1 MDHEN and CDR2 SYDVKM. The ends lost 3 bases at V and 3 bases at J; junction bases unmatched: 7. CDR3 protein: CASSLWSGTGGYNEQFF. In DNA form, the CDR3 reads TGTGCCAGCAGTTTGTGGTCCGGGACAGGGGGCTACAATGAGCAGTTCTTC.

V is TRBV6-2 or TRBV6-3 and J is TRBJ2-7; D might be TRBD1 (6 bases). Per germline, CDR1 MNHEY and CDR2 SVGEGT. CDR3 length equals 16 residues. V lost 4 bases and J lost 5, with 21 bases in between. Here the CDR3 reads CASSFVPRLGANEQYF. CDR3 bases: TGTGCCAGCAGTTTTGTGCCCCGGTTGGGGGCTAACGAGCAGTACTTC.

This chain uses TRBV12-3 or TRBV12-4 with TRBJ1-1; D possibly corresponds to TRBD1 (5 bases). The CDR3 covers 13 residues. V was pared by 11 bases and J by 0 bases, with 13 bases between. As DNA, the CDR3 is TGTGCCCACGGACCGGGGGTGAACACTGAAGCTTTCTTT. Residues: CAHGPGVNTEAFF.

CDR3 sequence (DNA): TGCGCCAGCAGCCAAGTCGAGGGGGGGGGCTACGTAGGATCCTACAATGAGCAGTTCTTC. Its protein product is CASSQVEGGGYVGSYNEQFF. The chain carries TRBV4-1 and TRBJ2-1; a weak D match, TRBD2 (7 bases). The germline V gene encodes CDR1 MGHRA and CDR2 YSYEKL. The CDR3 runs 20 residues. The V gene lost 1 base and the J gene lost 1 base, with 23 bases spanning the gap.

The chain links TRBV7-9 to TRBJ2-3; 7 bases match TRBD1. Germline values: CDR1 SEHNR, CDR2 FQNEAQ (reference sequence). Unmatched junction bases numbered 5, after V lost 1 base and J lost 1 base. CDR3 length: 16 residues. The CDR3 region is CASSLGTQGGTDTQYF. CDR3 nucleotides: TGTGCCAGCAGCTTAGGAACTCAGGGGGGCACAGATACGCAGTATTTT.

This chain uses TRBV4-3 with TRBJ2-7, with 8 bases identical to TRBD1. Per germline, CDR1 LGHNA and CDR2 YSLEER. The CDR3 runs to 14 residues. V gave up 2 bases and J gave up 0 bases; unmatched junction bases: 0. The CDR3 spells CASSQTGGSYEQYF. The CDR3 nucleotides are TGCGCCAGCAGCCAAACAGGGGGCTCCTACGAGCAGTACTTC.